Many counts were recorded for the clone carrying this T cell receptor (beta chain). Researchers took RNA transcripts and amplified the TCR beta CDR3 regions from them. RT-PCR in the first round (using the HTBI primer set) targeted the TCR CDR3. MiXCR, applied by TCRdb to the multiplex PCR reads, yields one record per CDR3 protein. Among roughly 630,000 distinct CDR3 sequences listed, 15% to 19% were seen once. The sample originates from a study of T cells in Graves' hyperthyroidism and ophthalmopathy. Germline assignment: CDR1 DFQATT and CDR2 SNEGSKA (reference sequence). This CDR3 is built from 14 residues. Trimming took off 0 bases at V and 4 bases at J, with 10 bases between the two ends.

The gene calls are TRBV20-1 and TRBJ2-1; no clear D gene. The TCR was taken from a woman in her 30s with Graves' hyperthyroidism. The material sequenced was blood. CDR3 sequence reads: CSARDRQVYNEQFF. The DNA of the CDR3 is TGCAGTGCTAGAGATCGGCAGGTTTACAATGAGCAGTTCTTC.